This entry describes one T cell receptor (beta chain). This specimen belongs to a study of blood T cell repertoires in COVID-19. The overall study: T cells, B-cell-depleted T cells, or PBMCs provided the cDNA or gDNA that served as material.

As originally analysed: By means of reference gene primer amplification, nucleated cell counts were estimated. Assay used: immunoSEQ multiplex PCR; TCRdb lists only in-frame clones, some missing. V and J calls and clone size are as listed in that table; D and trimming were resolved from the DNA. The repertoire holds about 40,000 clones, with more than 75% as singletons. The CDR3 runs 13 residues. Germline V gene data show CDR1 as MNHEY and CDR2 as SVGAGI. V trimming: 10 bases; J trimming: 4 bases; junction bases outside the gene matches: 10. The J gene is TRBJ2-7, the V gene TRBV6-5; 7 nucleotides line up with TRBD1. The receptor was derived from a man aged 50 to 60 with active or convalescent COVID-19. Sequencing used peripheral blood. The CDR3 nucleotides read TGTGCCACCAAAATGACAGGGTGGTACGAGCAGTACTTC. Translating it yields CATKMTGWYEQYF.